This TCR beta chain was documented in a study of T cell responses to AZD1222 COVID-19 vaccine. Study-level points and caveats: Donor demographics were predominantly white British with a female majority; clonal diversity may be underestimated. Nearly half of spike-specific TCRs reportedly target variant regions that are unmutated in the B.1.351 and B.1.1.7 variants. Of the AZD1222 recipients, only five to seven were seropositive at baseline.

Measured with immunoSEQ multiplex PCR; TCRdb has only the in-frame clones, and not every one. The sample holds more than 150,000 clones, about 91% seen once. This CDR3 comprises 13 residues. The V and J ends lost 2 bases and 11 bases respectively, with 15 bases between them. CDR1 is MNHNS and CDR2 is SASEGT in the germline V gene. As regards this clone: The antigen is unknown.

The receptor's source is an adult who received the AZD1222 COVID-19 vaccine. The sequencing here drew on peripheral blood, taken 28 days after the second AZD1222 dose. The chain combines TRBV6-1 with TRBJ1-1; D gene unclear. The CDR3 DNA is TGTGCCAGCAGTGAATCTATTCGGGGTACCGCTTTCTTT. Translating it yields CASSESIRGTAFF.